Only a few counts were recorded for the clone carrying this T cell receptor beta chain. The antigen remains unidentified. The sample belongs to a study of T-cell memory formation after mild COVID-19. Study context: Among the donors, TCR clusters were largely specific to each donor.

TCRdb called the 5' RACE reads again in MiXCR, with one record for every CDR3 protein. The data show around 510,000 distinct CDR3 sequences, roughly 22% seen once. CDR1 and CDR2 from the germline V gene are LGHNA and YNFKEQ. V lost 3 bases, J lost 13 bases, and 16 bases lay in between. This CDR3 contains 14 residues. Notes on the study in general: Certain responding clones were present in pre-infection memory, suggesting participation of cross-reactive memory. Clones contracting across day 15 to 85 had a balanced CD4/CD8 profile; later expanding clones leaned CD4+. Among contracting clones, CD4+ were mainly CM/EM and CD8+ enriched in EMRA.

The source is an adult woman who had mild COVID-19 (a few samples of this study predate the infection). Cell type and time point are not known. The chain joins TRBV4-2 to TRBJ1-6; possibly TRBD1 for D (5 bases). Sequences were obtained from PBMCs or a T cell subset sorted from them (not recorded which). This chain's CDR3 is CASSQGEGLGPLHF. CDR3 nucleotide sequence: TGTGCCAGCAGCCAGGGAGAGGGGCTTGGGCCCCTCCACTTT.